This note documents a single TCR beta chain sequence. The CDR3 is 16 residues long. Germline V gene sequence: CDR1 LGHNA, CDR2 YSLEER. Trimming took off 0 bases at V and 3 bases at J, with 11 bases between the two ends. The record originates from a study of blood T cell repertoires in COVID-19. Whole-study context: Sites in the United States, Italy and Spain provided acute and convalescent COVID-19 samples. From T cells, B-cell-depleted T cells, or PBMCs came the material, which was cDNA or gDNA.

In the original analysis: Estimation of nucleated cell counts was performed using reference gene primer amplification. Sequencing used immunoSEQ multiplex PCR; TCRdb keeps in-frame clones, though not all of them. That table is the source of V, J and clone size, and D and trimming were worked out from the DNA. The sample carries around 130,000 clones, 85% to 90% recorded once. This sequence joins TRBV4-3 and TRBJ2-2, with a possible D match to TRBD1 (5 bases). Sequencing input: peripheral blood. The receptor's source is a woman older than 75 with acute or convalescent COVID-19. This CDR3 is CASSQDGGHYTGELFF. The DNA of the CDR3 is TGCGCCAGCAGCCAAGATGGCGGACATTACACCGGGGAGCTGTTTTTT.